This TCR beta chain was sequenced during a study of cytomegalovirus exposure and HLA in healthy donors (dated by TCRdb to between 2016 and 2019). As for the study more broadly: In an earlier analysis of some 550 of the donors, under 300 Gb of sequence data and roughly 100 million unique TCR beta sequences from about 179 million T cells were reported. Roughly 300 gigabases of sequencing data and some 85 million unique TCR sequences were included in an early release covering 550 to 800 HLA-typed donors. Of the roughly 400 genotyped donors, less than 90% were placed in the genetic ancestry cluster associated with self-reported Caucasian donors. The aim of the study was to test whether cataloging public T cell receptors could identify signatures of past pathogen exposure. Using immunosequencing, the study profiled T cell repertoires from 640 or so subjects and related those repertoires to cytomegalovirus serostatus. A separate validation cohort of 100 to 150 different subjects was used in addition to the approximately 670-subject first cohort. To predict cytomegalovirus infection status, the study combined high-throughput TCR immunosequencing, statistical association of individual TCRs with disease status, and machine learning. In a later analysis, previously published TCR beta repertoires from 550 to 700 donors were re-analyzed and high-resolution HLA genotyping was added so that TCR occurrence patterns could be studied. Rather than using new phenotypic data, the later analysis identified candidate immune exposures from TCR beta sequences and from how often those sequences occurred across donors. In an earlier analysis of 587 of the donors, high-throughput TCR beta sequencing was used to judge whether each TCR beta V gene segment behaved as functional or pseudogenic. Alongside the repertoire data, information on donor age, sex, ethnicity and CMV serostatus was compiled. Genome-wide SNP genotypes for about 65% of the roughly 670 donors were used in a later genetic analysis, which treated that subset as a discovery cohort. Every discovery cohort repertoire had been produced on one sequencing platform. HLA typing included class I and class II loci at four-digit resolution. Typing coverage differed by locus: A, B, C, DRB1 and DQB1 were typed in roughly 629-630 donors, DQA1 in approximately 520, DPA1 in around 580, and DPB1 in just under 480. Because of strong linkage in the cohort, a few DR-DQ haplotypes were treated as single units for association and clustering. On average, roughly 200,000 unique TCR beta nucleotide sequences were sequenced per donor among some 430 genotyped donors of the cohort, with about 17% of those sequences being non-productive.

Libraries were made using the immunoSEQ multiplex PCR assay. A mixture of 60 forward primers for TCR Vbeta segments and 13 reverse primers for TCR Jbeta segments was used in the multiplex PCR. The CDR3 region of rearranged TCR beta genes was amplified from genomic DNA by a multiplex PCR assay. Amplified TCR beta libraries were sequenced as 87-base-pair reads on the Illumina HiSeq System. Concerning the study's data processing: In a later analysis, approximately 74 million unique TCR beta chains were counted across the roughly 610 repertoires, and around 10 million of these chains were shared by at least two donors. Raw reads were error-corrected and collapsed into unique sequences with a nearest-neighbor algorithm that merged closely related sequences to remove PCR and sequencing errors. To assign V, D and J gene segments, CDR3 sequences were aligned to IMGT reference sequences. For a sequence to be retained, at least a six-nucleotide match to both a V gene segment and a J gene segment was required. Rearrangements were called productive when the CDR3 lacked stop codons and stayed in frame with V and J; all others were non-productive. Following IMGT convention, CDR3 was defined as the stretch from the second conserved V-encoded cysteine to the conserved J-encoded phenylalanine. Sequences without an unambiguous match to a single V gene segment were excluded from the earlier analysis of over 500 of the donors. In an earlier analysis of several hundred of the donors, V segments were called functional above 56.7% productive rearrangements and were called segregating when the between-donor standard deviation exceeded 5%. To diagnose cytomegalovirus status from the catalog of TCR beta chain sequences, a statistical classification framework was built. In a later analysis, TCR nucleotide sequences were compared against IMGT/GENE-DB human TR gene sequences so that V and J genes could be assigned. The TCRdist pipeline was used in a later analysis to assign CDR3 sequences and most-parsimonious VDJ recombination scenarios. In a later analysis, each TCR beta chain was defined by its CDR3 amino acid sequence together with its V-gene family, and reads without a unique V-gene family were excluded. To address suspected cross-contamination and a sequencing artifact, a later analysis removed around 600 highly shared, low-generation-probability nucleotide sequences. In a later analysis, a clonal expansion index was calculated for each public chain from normalized within-repertoire ranks of inferred template counts. In a later analysis, generation probabilities were computed using a VDJ recombination model fitted to out-of-frame rearrangements, and the results were checked against IGoR. In a later analysis, hypergeometric tests were used to score TCR-TCR, TCR-HLA and TCR-CMV co-occurrence, with a repertoire-size bias correction applied to TCR pairs. In a later analysis, false discovery rates were estimated by permuting HLA or CMV assignments 20 times. In a later analysis, co-occurring TCRs were grouped with DBSCAN, and TCRdist sequence similarity was added when clustering was performed within HLA-allele-positive subsets. Repertoires with fewer than 30,000 or more than 120,000 public chains were left out of co-occurrence clustering, as were roughly five repertoires with anomalous nucleotide sharing. TCRdb took over this immuneACCESS table, retaining in-frame rearrangements with V and J assigned. Such tables are incomplete; in checked studies, under half of the missing clones stem from an unresolved V gene, and the remainder is unexplained. V and J calls and clone size are copied from that table; D and trimming were computed from the DNA. This sample lists just over 150,000 clones; roughly 81% were detected once. The ten largest clones add up to around 2.1% of the sample.

In total, around 600 healthy bone marrow donors made up the cohort. All cohort members were sampled while nominally healthy, although unrecorded immune exposures were likely present. The donor was CMV seropositive and belonged to the group of 270 or so seropositive cohort members. A peripheral blood sample was collected from each donor, and TCR beta sequencing was performed on peripheral blood mononuclear cells. Genomic DNA was extracted from the blood cell samples with the Qiagen DNeasy Blood Extraction Kit. General findings and caveats noted by the study authors: In a later genetic analysis, fewer N-insertions in productive TCRs were reported among donors in an Asian-associated ancestry cluster than the approximately 670-donor mean. In a later genetic analysis, a missense DCLRE1C variant was associated with V-gene and J-gene trimming of TCR beta chains, and the association was replicated in an independent cohort. Strong co-occurrence of HLA alleles, especially DR and DQ, made assigning TCR associations to individual alleles difficult. Because HLA typing was unavailable for some donors at each locus, only the typed subset was used in association tests. In vitro tests confirmed that three of the cytomegalovirus-associated TCR beta chains recognize cytomegalovirus antigens. In a later analysis, TCR association rates were found to vary across HLA loci, with the most associated TCRs seen for DRB1 alleles and the fewest for HLA-C alleles. In an earlier analysis of 587 of the donors, most TCR beta V segments appeared in productive rearrangements about 87% or about 30% of the time, broadly matching IMGT annotations. The presence/absence analyses assumed that sequencing depth was roughly uniform across donors, and that assumption may not be true. CMV serostatus was the only immune exposure information available for the cohort. Linkage disequilibrium might explain the correlated functional status among segregating V segments, but an unknown experimental factor could not be excluded. A cluster of highly shared sequence variants was judged likely to represent a technical artifact of the sequencing pipeline. The study listed 150 to 200 TCR beta chains as associated with cytomegalovirus. In a later analysis, most CMV-associated TCR beta chains were found to appear HLA-restricted, with HLA associations seemingly driven largely by CMV exposure. This cohort had only TCR beta chains sequenced, and the lack of alpha or paired-chain data limited which features could be detected. In both the original and validation cohorts, the classifier was reported to diagnose cytomegalovirus status with high specificity and sensitivity. Because counts were too low, seventeen rarely observed V segments, including chromosome 9 orphons, were excluded from the earlier analysis of 500 to 700 of the donors. A further reported finding was that TCR beta sequences accurately predicted the HLA-A and HLA-B alleles for most subjects in the first cohort. Some IMGT-functional V segments, including TRBV6-2 and TRBV6-3, could not be told apart with the 87-base-pair reads, so those segments were excluded. A later analysis found that HLA-associated TCR beta chains were more clonally expanded and had lower generation probabilities than equally common non-associated chains. Across donors, most TCR sequences were observed very rarely, whereas some public TCRs were present in many individuals. The authors suggested that the approach could potentially be generalized to other disease states and immunological phenotypes. According to a later analysis, parvovirus B19, influenza, CMV and Epstein-Barr virus appeared linked to several top co-occurrence clusters. A later analysis associated about 16,000 TCR beta sequences with specific HLA alleles at a false discovery rate of 0.05.

Unmatched junction bases come to 7, with V trimmed by 2 bases and J by 7 bases. Inclusive of the bounding cysteine and phenylalanine, the CDR3 is 15 residues long. The only DNA kept is the CDR3, 45 bases in frame from the first base. The germline V gene (reference sequence) sets CDR1 to MNHEY and CDR2 to SMNVEV. With regard to this clone: What antigen it recognizes has not been identified. No qualities accompany the bases; no much larger clone lies one base away.

This receptor was taken from a man aged 18 to 35 in good health and CMV-seropositive. The sequencing input was PBMCs. This sequence uses TRBV27 and TRBJ2-1; the junction holds 8 bases that match TRBD2. Here the CDR3 is given as CASSLAGLVGNEQFF. The DNA sequence is as follows: TGTGCCAGCAGTTTAGCGGGACTAGTGGGTAATGAGCAGTTCTTC.